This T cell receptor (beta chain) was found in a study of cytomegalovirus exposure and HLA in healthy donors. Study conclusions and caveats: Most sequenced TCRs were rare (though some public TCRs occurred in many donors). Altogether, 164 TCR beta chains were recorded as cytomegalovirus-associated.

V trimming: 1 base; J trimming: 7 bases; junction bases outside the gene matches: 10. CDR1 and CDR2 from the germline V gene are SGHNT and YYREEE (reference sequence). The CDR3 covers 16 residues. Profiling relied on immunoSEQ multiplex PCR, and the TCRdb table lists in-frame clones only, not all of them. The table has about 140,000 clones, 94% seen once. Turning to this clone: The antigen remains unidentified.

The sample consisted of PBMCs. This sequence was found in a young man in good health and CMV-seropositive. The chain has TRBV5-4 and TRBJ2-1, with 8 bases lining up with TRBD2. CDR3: CASSLTSGEYRNEQFF. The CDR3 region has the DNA TGTGCCAGCAGCTTGACTAGCGGAGAATATAGGAATGAGCAGTTCTTC.